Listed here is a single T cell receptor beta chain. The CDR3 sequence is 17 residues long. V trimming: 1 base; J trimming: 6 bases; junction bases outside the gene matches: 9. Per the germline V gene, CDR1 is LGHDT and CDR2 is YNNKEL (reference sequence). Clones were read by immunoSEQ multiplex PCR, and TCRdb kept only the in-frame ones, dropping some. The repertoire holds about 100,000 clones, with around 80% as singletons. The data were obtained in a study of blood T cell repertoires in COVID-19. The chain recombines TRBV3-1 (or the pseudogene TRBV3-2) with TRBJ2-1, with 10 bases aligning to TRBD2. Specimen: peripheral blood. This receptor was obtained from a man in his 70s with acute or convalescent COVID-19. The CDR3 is CASSQGRVAGGFNEQFF. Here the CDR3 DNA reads TGTGCCAGCAGCCAAGGTCGTGTAGCGGGGGGATTCAATGAGCAGTTCTTC.